The T cell receptor (beta chain) described here comes from a study of blood T cell repertoires in COVID-19. Study-wide context: Sample material is recorded as cDNA or gDNA derived from T cells, B-cell-depleted T cells, or PBMCs.

This clone was detected once. Germline-derived CDR1 and CDR2 are SNHLY and FYNNEI. The V gene end was trimmed by 8 bases and the J gene end by 3 bases; junction bases not matched to a gene: 8. The CDR3 covers 14 residues. Per the authors' pipeline: Amplification of reference gene primers was used by the study to estimate nucleated cell counts. Repertoires were generated with immunoSEQ multiplex PCR, while TCRdb's copy carries only in-frame clones and drops some. V and J calls and clone size are as listed in that table; D and trimming were resolved from the DNA. The sample carries 100,000 to 150,000 clones, approximately 83% recorded once.

The sequence was obtained from a man between 60 and 75 years old with acute or convalescent COVID-19. The V and J genes are TRBV2 and TRBJ2-7; the match to TRBD1 covers 9 bases. Sequenced input: peripheral blood. CDR3 coding DNA: TGTGCCAGCCGAGGGGGGACAGGGAGCTACGAGCAGTACTTC. This codes for CASRGGTGSYEQYF.